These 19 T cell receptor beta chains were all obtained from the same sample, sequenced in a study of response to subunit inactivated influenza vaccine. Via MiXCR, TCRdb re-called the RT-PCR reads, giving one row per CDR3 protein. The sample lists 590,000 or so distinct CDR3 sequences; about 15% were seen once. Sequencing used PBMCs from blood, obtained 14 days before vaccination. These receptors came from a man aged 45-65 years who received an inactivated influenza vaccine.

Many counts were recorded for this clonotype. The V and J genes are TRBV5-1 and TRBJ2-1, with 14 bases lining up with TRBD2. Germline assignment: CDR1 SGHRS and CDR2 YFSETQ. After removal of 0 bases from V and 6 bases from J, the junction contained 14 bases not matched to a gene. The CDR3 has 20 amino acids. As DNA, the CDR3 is TGCGCCAGCAGCTTGGGACAGGTCGGGACTAGCGGGAGATCTCTCAATGAGCAGTTCTTC. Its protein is CASSLGQVGTSGRSLNEQFF.

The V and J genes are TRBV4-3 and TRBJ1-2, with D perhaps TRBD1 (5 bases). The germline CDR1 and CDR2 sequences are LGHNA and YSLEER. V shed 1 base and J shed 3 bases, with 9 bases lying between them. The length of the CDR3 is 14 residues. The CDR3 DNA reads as TGCGCCAGCAGCCAAGGGGGCGTCGACTATGGCTACACCTTC. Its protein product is CASSQGGVDYGYTF.

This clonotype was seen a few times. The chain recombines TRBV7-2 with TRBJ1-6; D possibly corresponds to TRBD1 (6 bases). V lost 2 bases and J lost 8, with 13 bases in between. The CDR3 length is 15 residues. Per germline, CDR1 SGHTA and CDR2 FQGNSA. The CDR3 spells CASSLTRGGYSPLHF. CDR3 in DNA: TGTGCCAGCAGCTTAACGAGGGGGGGCTATTCACCCCTCCACTTT.

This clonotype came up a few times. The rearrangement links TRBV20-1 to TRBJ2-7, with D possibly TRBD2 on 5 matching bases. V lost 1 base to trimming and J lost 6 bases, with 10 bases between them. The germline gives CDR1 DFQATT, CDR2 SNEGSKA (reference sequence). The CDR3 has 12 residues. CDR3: CSARGVRAEQYF. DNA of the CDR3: TGCAGTGCTAGAGGGGTGAGGGCCGAGCAGTACTTC.

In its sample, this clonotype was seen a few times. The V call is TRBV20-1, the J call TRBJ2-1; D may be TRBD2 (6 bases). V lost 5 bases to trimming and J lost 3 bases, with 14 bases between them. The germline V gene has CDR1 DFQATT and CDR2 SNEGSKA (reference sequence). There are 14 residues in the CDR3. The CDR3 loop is CSAPSGRGYNEQFF. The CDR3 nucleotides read TGCAGTGCTCCTTCGGGGCGGGGCTACAATGAGCAGTTCTTC.

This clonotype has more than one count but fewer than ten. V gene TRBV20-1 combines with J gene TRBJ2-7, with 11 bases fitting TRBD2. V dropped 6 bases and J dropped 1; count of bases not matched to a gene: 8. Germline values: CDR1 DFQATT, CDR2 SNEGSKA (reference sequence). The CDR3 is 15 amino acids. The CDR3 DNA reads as TGCAGTGCGCGGACTAGCGGGCTGTTTTCCTACGAGCAGTACTTC. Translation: CSARTSGLFSYEQYF.

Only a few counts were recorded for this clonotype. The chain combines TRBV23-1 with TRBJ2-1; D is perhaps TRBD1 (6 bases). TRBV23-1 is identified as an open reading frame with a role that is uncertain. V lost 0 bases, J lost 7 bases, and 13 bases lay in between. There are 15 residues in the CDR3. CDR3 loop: CASSQSGGSPNEQFF. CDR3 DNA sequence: TGCGCCAGCAGTCAATCTGGGGGCTCTCCGAATGAGCAGTTCTTC.

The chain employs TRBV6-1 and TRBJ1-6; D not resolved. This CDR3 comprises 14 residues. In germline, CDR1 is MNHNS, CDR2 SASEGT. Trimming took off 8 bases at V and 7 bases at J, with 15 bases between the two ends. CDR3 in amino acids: CASFSGVGNSPLHF. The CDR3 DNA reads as TGTGCCAGCTTTAGCGGAGTGGGGAATTCACCCCTCCACTTT.

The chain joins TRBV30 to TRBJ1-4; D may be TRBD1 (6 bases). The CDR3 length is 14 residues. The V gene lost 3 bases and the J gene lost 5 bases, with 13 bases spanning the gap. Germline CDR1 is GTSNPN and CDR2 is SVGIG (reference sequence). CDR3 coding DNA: TGTGCCTGGAGCTTCGGGGGGCCCAATGAAAAACTGTTTTTT. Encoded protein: CAWSFGGPNEKLFF.

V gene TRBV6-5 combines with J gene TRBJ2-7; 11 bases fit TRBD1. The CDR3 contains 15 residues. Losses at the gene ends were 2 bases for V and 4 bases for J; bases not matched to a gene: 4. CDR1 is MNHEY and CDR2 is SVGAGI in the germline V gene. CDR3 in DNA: TGTGCCAGCAGTTACCCGGGACAGGGGGAGTACGAGCAGTACTTC. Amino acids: CASSYPGQGEYEQYF.

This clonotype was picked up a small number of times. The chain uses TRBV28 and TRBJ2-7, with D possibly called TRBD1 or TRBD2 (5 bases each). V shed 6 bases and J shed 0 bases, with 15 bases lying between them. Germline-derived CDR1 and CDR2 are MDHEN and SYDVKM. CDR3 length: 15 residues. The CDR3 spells CASRESGTASYEQYF. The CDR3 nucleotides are TGTGCCAGCAGGGAATCCGGGACCGCCTCCTACGAGCAGTACTTC.

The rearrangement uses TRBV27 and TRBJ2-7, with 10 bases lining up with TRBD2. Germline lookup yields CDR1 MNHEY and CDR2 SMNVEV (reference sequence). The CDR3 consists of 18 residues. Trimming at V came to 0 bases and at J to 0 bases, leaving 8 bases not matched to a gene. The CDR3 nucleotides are TGTGCCAGCAGTTTATCAGCTCTAGCGGGAGTGGGCTCCTACGAGCAGTACTTC. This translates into CASSLSALAGVGSYEQYF.

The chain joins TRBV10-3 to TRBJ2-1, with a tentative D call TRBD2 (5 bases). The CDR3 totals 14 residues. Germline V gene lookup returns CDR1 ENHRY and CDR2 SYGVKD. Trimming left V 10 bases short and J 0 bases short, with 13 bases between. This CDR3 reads CATSVDFSYNEQFF. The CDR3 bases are TGTGCCACCTCGGTGGACTTCTCCTACAATGAGCAGTTCTTC.

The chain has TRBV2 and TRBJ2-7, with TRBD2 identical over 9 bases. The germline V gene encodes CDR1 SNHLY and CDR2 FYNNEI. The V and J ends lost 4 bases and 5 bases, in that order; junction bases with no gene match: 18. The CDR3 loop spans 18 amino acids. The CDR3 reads CASSVQPSLAGGSHEQYF. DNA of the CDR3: TGTGCCAGCAGTGTCCAGCCGAGCCTTGCGGGAGGGTCCCACGAGCAGTACTTC.

CDR3 region: CATSESTGGWEQYF. The CDR3 coding sequence is TGTGCCACCAGTGAGTCGACAGGGGGCTGGGAGCAGTACTTC. V and J are TRBV24-1 and TRBJ2-7; 10 nucleotides agree with TRBD1. Trimming cost V 4 bases and J 7 bases; bases outside gene matches: 6. The CDR3 covers 14 residues. CDR1 is KGHDR and CDR2 is SFDVKD in the germline V gene.

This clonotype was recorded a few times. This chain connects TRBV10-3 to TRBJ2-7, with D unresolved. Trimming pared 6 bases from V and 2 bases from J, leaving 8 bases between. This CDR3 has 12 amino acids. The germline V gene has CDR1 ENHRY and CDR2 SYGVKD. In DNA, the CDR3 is TGTGCCATCAGGGCGCTAACCTACGAGCAGTACTTC. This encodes CAIRALTYEQYF.

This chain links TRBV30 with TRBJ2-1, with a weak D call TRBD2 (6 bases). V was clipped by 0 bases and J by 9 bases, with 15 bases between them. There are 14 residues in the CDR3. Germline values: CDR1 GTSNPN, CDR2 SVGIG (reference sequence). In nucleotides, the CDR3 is TGTGCCTGGAGTGTACTTACAGCCGGGAGTGAGCAGTTCTTC. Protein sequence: CAWSVLTAGSEQFF.

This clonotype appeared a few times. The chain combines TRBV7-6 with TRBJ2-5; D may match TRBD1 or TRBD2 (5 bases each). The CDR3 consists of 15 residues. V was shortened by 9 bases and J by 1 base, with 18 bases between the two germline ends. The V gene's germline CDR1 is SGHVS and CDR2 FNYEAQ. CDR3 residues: CASQFVPGTQETQYF. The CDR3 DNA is TGTGCCAGTCAATTCGTACCGGGGACCCAAGAGACCCAGTACTTC.

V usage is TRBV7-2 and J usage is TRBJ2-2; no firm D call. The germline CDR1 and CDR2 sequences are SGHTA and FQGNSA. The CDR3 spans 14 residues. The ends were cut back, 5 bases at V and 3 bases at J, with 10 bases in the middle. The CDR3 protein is CASSKTGYTGELFF. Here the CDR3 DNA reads TGTGCCAGCAGCAAAACCGGGTACACCGGGGAGCTGTTTTTT. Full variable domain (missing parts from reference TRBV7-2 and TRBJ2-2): GAGVSQSPSNKVTEKGKDVELRCDPISGHTALYWYRQSLGQGLEFLIYFQGNSAPDKSGLPSDRFSAERTGGSVSTLTIQRTQQEDSAVYLCASSKTGYTGELFFGEGSRLTVL.